The entry that follows covers one T cell receptor (beta chain) sequence. Germline V gene data show CDR1 as MNHNS and CDR2 as SASEGT. The CDR3 is made up of 19 amino acids. Trimming removed 2 bases from V and 2 bases from J; junction bases left unmatched: 6. The sample belongs to a study of control samples from healthy donors and cancer patients. Some clones are missing from TCRdb's copy, which holds only in-frame ones; the method was immunoSEQ multiplex PCR. This repertoire shows more than 100,000 clones, roughly 90% found once; its top ten account for approximately 8%. V usage is TRBV6-1 and J usage is TRBJ2-1; TRBD2 matches at 16 bases. What was sequenced was blood. The sequence came from a woman between 18 and 29 years old in good health. The CDR3 here is CASSELGTSGRAAYNEQFF. CDR3 coding DNA: TGTGCCAGCAGTGAACTCGGGACTAGCGGGAGGGCAGCCTACAATGAGCAGTTCTTC.